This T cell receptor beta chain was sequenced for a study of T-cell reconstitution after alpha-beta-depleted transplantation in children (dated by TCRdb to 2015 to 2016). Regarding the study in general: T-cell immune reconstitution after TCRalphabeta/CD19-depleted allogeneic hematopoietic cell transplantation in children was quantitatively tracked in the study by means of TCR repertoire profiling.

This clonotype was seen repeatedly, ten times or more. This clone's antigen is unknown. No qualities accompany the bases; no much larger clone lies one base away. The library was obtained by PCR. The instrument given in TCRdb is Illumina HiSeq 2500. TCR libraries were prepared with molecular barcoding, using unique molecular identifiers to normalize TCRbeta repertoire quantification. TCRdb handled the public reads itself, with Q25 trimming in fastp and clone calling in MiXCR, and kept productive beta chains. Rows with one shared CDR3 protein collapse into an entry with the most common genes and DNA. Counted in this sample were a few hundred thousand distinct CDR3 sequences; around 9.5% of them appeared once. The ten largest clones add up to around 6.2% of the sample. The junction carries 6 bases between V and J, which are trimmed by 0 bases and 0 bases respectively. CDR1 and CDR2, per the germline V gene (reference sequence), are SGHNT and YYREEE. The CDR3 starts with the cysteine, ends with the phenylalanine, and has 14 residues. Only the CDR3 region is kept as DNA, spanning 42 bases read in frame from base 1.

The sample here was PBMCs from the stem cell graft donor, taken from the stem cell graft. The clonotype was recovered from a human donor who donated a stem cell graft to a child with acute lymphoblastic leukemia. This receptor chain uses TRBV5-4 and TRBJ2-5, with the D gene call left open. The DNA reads TGTGCCAGCAGCTTGGGTTTCTACCAAGAGACCCAGTACTTC. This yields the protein CASSLGFYQETQYF.